Presented here are 6 T cell receptor beta chains from one specimen sequenced in a study of cytomegalovirus exposure and HLA in healthy donors. In the PCR, 60 Vbeta and 13 Jbeta primers were used. Assay: immunoSEQ multiplex PCR; the TCRdb copy retains only in-frame clones and omits some. Here the sample spans 210,000 or so clones, around 80% being singletons. The material sequenced was PBMCs. The receptor set was obtained from a girl under 10 years old in good health and CMV-seronegative.

The rearrangement joins TRBV9 to TRBJ2-1; the match to TRBD2 covers 8 bases. The ends lost 4 bases at V and 5 bases at J; junction bases unmatched: 17. The germline V gene has CDR1 SGDLS and CDR2 YYNGEE. The CDR3 is 18 amino acids. CDR3: CASSTAFRTGGPDNEQFF. The CDR3 DNA is TGTGCCAGCAGCACCGCATTCCGTACGGGGGGGCCGGACAATGAGCAGTTCTTC.

This clone occurred a few times. This sequence joins TRBV9 and TRBJ2-2, with TRBD1 identical over 9 bases. CDR3 length equals 14 residues. The junction had 4 bases not matched to a gene; V was cut back by 3 bases and J by 7 bases. Germline CDR1 is SGDLS and CDR2 is YYNGEE. Here the CDR3 reads CASSAGQGFGELFF. In DNA form, the CDR3 reads TGTGCCAGCAGCGCGGGACAGGGTTTCGGGGAGCTGTTTTTT.

The sample holds one count of this clone. V gene TRBV7-8 combines with J gene TRBJ2-3; the match to TRBD2 covers 11 bases. With V trimmed by 4 bases and J by 4 bases, 4 bases remained unmatched. The CDR3 runs to 15 residues. CDR1 is SGHVS and CDR2 is FQNEAQ in the germline V gene. The CDR3 reads CASSWIAGGADTQYF. The CDR3 DNA sequence: TGTGCCAGCAGCTGGATAGCGGGAGGGGCAGATACGCAGTATTTT.

This rearrangement joins TRBV7-9 to TRBJ2-1; 14 bases agree with TRBD2. V dropped 3 bases and J dropped 7; count of bases not matched to a gene: 5. Germline CDR1 and CDR2: SEHNR and FQNEAQ (reference sequence). CDR3 length: 16 amino acids. The CDR3 sequence is CASSLGLAGAWNEQFF. CDR3 DNA: TGTGCCAGCAGCTTGGGACTAGCGGGGGCCTGGAATGAGCAGTTCTTC.

In this sample, this clone turned up a few times. V gene TRBV6-5 combines with J gene TRBJ2-7, with 9 bases identical to TRBD1. The germline V gene has CDR1 MNHEY and CDR2 SVGAGI. V lost 4 bases and J lost 2; bases outside the gene matches: 3. The CDR3 extends over 14 amino acids. In DNA, the CDR3 is TGTGCCAGCAGTTGGACAGGGGCTACCTACGAGCAGTACTTC. This sequence encodes CASSWTGATYEQYF.

The chain joins TRBV19 to TRBJ1-5; perhaps TRBD1 as D (6 bases). Between the trimmed V and J ends, which lost 3 bases and 14 bases, there was a span of 14 bases. This CDR3 has 12 residues. Germline V CDR1 and CDR2: LNHDA, SQIVND (reference sequence). As DNA, the CDR3 is TGTGCCAGTAGTATTATTGGGACACCGGAGCATTTT. As protein: CASSIIGTPEHF.